These 28 T cell receptor beta chains share one sample of origin, sequenced in a study of blood T cell repertoires in COVID-19. Repertoires were generated with immunoSEQ multiplex PCR, while TCRdb's copy carries only in-frame clones and drops some. The profile shows roughly 220,000 clones, approximately 90% of them singletons. Sequenced sample: peripheral blood. Receptors originate from a woman in her forties or fifties with COVID-19, enrolled during active disease.

The gene calls are TRBV7-6 and TRBJ2-1; D may be TRBD2 (5 bases). V dropped 4 bases and J dropped 3 bases, with 7 bases sitting between them. The CDR3 consists of 13 residues. CDR1 is SGHVS, CDR2 FNYEAQ, per germline. The CDR3 DNA reads as TGTGCCAGCAGCTCCGGACTCTACAATGAGCAGTTCTTC. Its translation is CASSSGLYNEQFF.

The genes are TRBV6-5 and TRBJ1-2; tentatively, D is TRBD1 (6 bases). The CDR3 loop spans 13 amino acids. Trimming cost V 5 bases and J 8 bases, with 15 bases left between them. CDR1 MNHEY and CDR2 SVGAGI come from the germline V gene. The CDR3: CASSPGTGQGYTF. The CDR3 coding sequence is TGTGCCAGCAGTCCAGGAACAGGGCAAGGCTACACCTTC.

The chain uses TRBV2 and TRBJ1-1, with D unresolved. The length of the CDR3 is 14 residues. CDR1 SNHLY and CDR2 FYNNEI come from the germline V gene. The ends were cut back, 4 bases at V and 1 base at J, with 10 bases in the middle. The CDR3 nucleotides are TGTGCCAGCAGTGTCTTCGACACGAACACTGAAGCTTTCTTT. This gives the protein CASSVFDTNTEAFF. The full variable domain, rest sourced from reference TRBV2 and TRBJ1-1, is EPEVTQTPSHQVTQMGQEVILRCVPISNHLYFYWYRQILGQKVEFLVSFYNNEISEKSEIFDDQFSVERPDGSNFTLKIRSTKLEDSAMYFCASSVFDTNTEAFFGQGTRLTVV.

A single count supports this clone. The V gene is TRBV15, the J gene TRBJ1-2, with TRBD1 matching 7 bases. The CDR3 loop spans 13 amino acids. The junction had 1 base not matched to a gene; V was cut back by 3 bases and J by 3 bases. Germline CDR1 reads LNHNV; CDR2 reads YYDKDF (reference sequence). The CDR3 bases are TGTGCCACCAGCAGTCAGGGGGACTATGGCTACACCTTC. Its protein product is CATSSQGDYGYTF.

J is TRBJ2-3 and V is TRBV7-3; 11 nucleotides agree with TRBD1. After removal of 5 bases from V and 3 bases from J, the junction contained 7 bases not matched to a gene. The germline gives CDR1 SGHTA, CDR2 FQGTGA. There are 16 residues in the CDR3. CDR3 region: CASSPRDRGRTDTQYF. CDR3 bases: TGTGCCAGCAGCCCTCGGGACAGGGGGAGAACAGATACGCAGTATTTT.

This chain uses TRBV29-1 with TRBJ1-2; D is undetermined. The CDR3 contains 15 residues. CDR1 and CDR2 (germline): SQVTM, ANQGSEA. Trimming removed 0 bases at V and 4 bases at J, with 15 bases between. The CDR3 DNA is TGCAGCGTTGAAGATAAATCGTTCTTTTTCTATGGCTACACCTTC. Translating gives CSVEDKSFFFYGYTF.

This clone appeared a few times. For the CDR3, the DNA is TGTGCCAGCAGTGCCCCCGGGACAGGCAACTATGGCTACACCTTC. This encodes CASSAPGTGNYGYTF. The rearrangement joins TRBV25-1 to TRBJ1-2; 8 bases match TRBD1. This CDR3 has 15 amino acids. The germline CDR1 and CDR2 sequences are MGHDK and SYGVNS. V trimming: 4 bases; J trimming: 2 bases; junction bases outside the gene matches: 6.

This clone came up once. The V and J genes are TRBV30 and TRBJ2-1, with 11 bases identical to TRBD1. The CDR3 loop spans 15 amino acids. With V trimmed by 5 bases and J by 5 bases, 8 bases remained unmatched. CDR1 and CDR2 (germline): GTSNPN, SVGIG (reference sequence). The CDR3 DNA follows: TGTGCCTGGGATCCCGGGACAGGGGGTAACAATGAGCAGTTCTTC. It is translated as CAWDPGTGGNNEQFF.

The V call is TRBV3-1 (or the pseudogene TRBV3-2), the J call TRBJ2-1, with 11 bases fitting TRBD2. Germline CDR1 LGHDT, CDR2 YNNKEL (reference sequence). V dropped 4 bases and J dropped 1; count of bases not matched to a gene: 0. The CDR3 consists of 15 residues. CDR3 sequence reads: CASSLAGGSYNEQFF. The CDR3 nucleotides read TGTGCCAGCAGCCTAGCGGGGGGGTCCTACAATGAGCAGTTCTTC.

The count of this clone is one. The rearrangement links TRBV11-2 to TRBJ1-5; 7 bases are a match to TRBD1. CDR3 length: 15 residues. V was clipped by 6 bases and J by 2 bases; unmatched bases: 7. The germline V gene has CDR1 SGHAT and CDR2 FQNNGV. CDR3 region: CASSPQGVGNQPQHF. In DNA form, the CDR3 reads TGTGCCAGCAGTCCCCAGGGGGTGGGCAATCAGCCCCAGCATTTT.

This sequence joins TRBV5-6 and TRBJ1-5; maybe TRBD1 (6 bases). CDR3 length: 13 residues. Germline V gene lookup returns CDR1 SGHDT and CDR2 YYEEEE. V dropped 0 bases and J dropped 6 bases, with 7 bases sitting between them. The CDR3 DNA reads TGTGCCAGCAGCTTGGTAGGGGGTCAGCCCCAGCATTTT. This gives the protein CASSLVGGQPQHF. Complete variable domain (other parts from reference TRBV5-6 and TRBJ1-5): DAGVTQSPTHLIKTRGQQVTLRCSPKSGHDTVSWYQQALGQGPQFIFQYYEEEERQRGNFPDRFSGHQFPNYSSELNVNALLLGDSALYLCASSLVGGQPQHFGDGTRLSIL.

The rearrangement links TRBV2 to TRBJ1-5, with 7 bases that match TRBD1. Germline V lookup: CDR1 SNHLY, CDR2 FYNNEI. The CDR3 has 21 residues. V lost 2 bases and J lost 5; bases outside the gene matches: 24. This chain's CDR3 is CASSEIVYFATLTQGDQPQHF. In DNA form, the CDR3 reads TGTGCCAGCAGTGAAATAGTCTATTTCGCGACCCTTACCCAGGGGGATCAGCCCCAGCATTTT.

The J gene is TRBJ1-2, the V gene TRBV5-1, with 9 bases lining up with TRBD1. The CDR3 sequence is 13 residues long. The germline V gene encodes CDR1 SGHRS and CDR2 YFSETQ. Trimming at V came to 4 bases and at J to 4 bases, leaving 2 bases not matched to a gene. Here the CDR3 reads CASSEDRGYGYTF. The CDR3 DNA reads as TGCGCCAGCAGCGAGGACAGGGGCTATGGCTACACCTTC.

V is TRBV14 and J is TRBJ2-3; D might be TRBD2 (6 bases). Germline-derived CDR1 and CDR2 are SGHDN and FVKESK. This CDR3 is 16 amino acids long. V was clipped by 1 base and J by 5 bases, with 16 bases between them. CDR3 coding DNA: TGTGCCAGCAGCCAAGGTACTAGCCCGAGGTTAGATACGCAGTATTTT. As protein: CASSQGTSPRLDTQYF. Combining the CDR3 with reference TRBV14 and TRBJ2-3 gives the whole variable domain EAGVTQFPSHSVIEKGQTVTLRCDPISGHDNLYWYRRVMGKEIKFLLHFVKESKQDESGMPNNRFLAERTGGTYSTLKVQPAELEDSGVYFCASSQGTSPRLDTQYFGPGTRLTVL.

V is TRBV2 and J is TRBJ1-4; D is unclear. CDR1 is SNHLY, CDR2 FYNNEI, per germline. V dropped 6 bases and J dropped 0 bases, with 11 bases sitting between them. This CDR3 contains 15 residues. CDR3 in amino acids: CASSASTATNEKLFF. CDR3 nucleotide sequence: TGTGCCAGCAGCGCGTCTACTGCAACTAATGAAAAACTGTTTTTT.

The chain couples TRBV11-2 to TRBJ2-3; TRBD2 is a possible D gene (6 bases). The CDR3 consists of 13 residues. The V and J ends lost 6 bases and 0 bases respectively, with 7 bases between them. Germline V gene data show CDR1 as SGHAT and CDR2 as FQNNGV. The chain's CDR3 is CASRRDSTDTQYF. CDR3 DNA: TGTGCCAGCAGGCGGGATAGCACAGATACGCAGTATTTT.

V gene TRBV6-5 combines with J gene TRBJ2-3, with 9 positions matching TRBD1. The CDR3 loop spans 15 amino acids. Germline V gene sequence: CDR1 MNHEY, CDR2 SVGAGI. Losses at the gene ends were 2 bases for V and 3 bases for J; bases not matched to a gene: 3. CDR3 loop: CASSYEGQGTDTQYF. The CDR3 DNA reads as TGTGCCAGCAGTTACGAAGGACAGGGGACAGATACGCAGTATTTT.

The rearrangement links TRBV18 to TRBJ2-1; TRBD1 might be the D (5 bases). This CDR3 spans 15 amino acids. Germline values: CDR1 KGHSH, CDR2 LQKENI. Trimming cost V 2 bases and J 4 bases, with 12 bases left between them. The CDR3 nucleotides are TGTGCCAGCTCACCAAGATTACAGGTTTACAATGAGCAGTTCTTC. Protein product: CASSPRLQVYNEQFF.

The chain carries TRBV30 and TRBJ1-1; TRBD1 might be the D (5 bases). The CDR3 totals 14 residues. Germline-derived CDR1 and CDR2 are GTSNPN and SVGIG (reference sequence). Trimming left V 6 bases short and J 0 bases short, with 14 bases between. CDR3: CACTSQGLNTEAFF. Here the CDR3 DNA reads TGTGCCTGTACTTCTCAGGGTTTGAACACTGAAGCTTTCTTT.

This chain uses TRBV4-1 with TRBJ2-3; D possibly corresponds to TRBD2 (6 bases). CDR1 is MGHRA and CDR2 is YSYEKL in the germline V gene. Between the trimmed V and J ends, which lost 1 base and 4 bases, there was a span of 15 bases. The CDR3 length is 16 residues. The chain's CDR3 is CASSQGVGEVADTQYF. Here the CDR3 DNA reads TGCGCCAGCAGCCAAGGGGTGGGGGAGGTCGCAGATACGCAGTATTTT.

This rearrangement joins TRBV5-1 to TRBJ2-2; possible D gene TRBD2, 5 bases. Germline CDR1 is SGHRS and CDR2 is YFSETQ. V shed 4 bases and J shed 0 bases, with 13 bases lying between them. The CDR3 runs 16 residues. CDR3 residues: CASSPWTDSNTGELFF. CDR3 sequence (DNA): TGCGCCAGCAGCCCATGGACTGATTCGAACACCGGGGAGCTGTTTTTT.

This sequence joins TRBV2 and TRBJ2-2; possibly TRBD2 for D (6 bases). The V end lost 9 bases, the J end lost 7 bases, and 15 bases lay between the germline ends. Germline V gene sequence: CDR1 SNHLY, CDR2 FYNNEI. CDR3 size: 13 residues. CDR3 coding DNA: TGTGCCAGGGCCTGGAGGAGGGACGGGGAGCTGTTTTTT. Amino acid sequence: CARAWRRDGELFF.

The chain employs TRBV12-3 or TRBV12-4 and TRBJ1-2; possibly TRBD1 for D (5 bases). CDR3 length equals 12 residues. Trimming pared 5 bases from V and 4 bases from J, leaving 8 bases between. DNA for the CDR3: TGTGCCAGCAGTGGGGCAGGCTATGGCTACACCTTC. This codes for CASSGAGYGYTF.

The V call is TRBV5-6, the J call TRBJ1-4, with D maybe TRBD1 (5 bases). The germline gives CDR1 SGHDT, CDR2 YYEEEE. This CDR3 has 15 residues. V lost 1 base and J 6 bases, leaving 13 bases between the germline ends. The CDR3 sequence: CASSLRGLSDEKLFF. CDR3 in DNA: TGTGCCAGCAGCTTGCGGGGACTGTCGGATGAAAAACTGTTTTTT. Filled out from reference TRBV5-6 and TRBJ1-4, the complete variable domain reads DAGVTQSPTHLIKTRGQQVTLRCSPKSGHDTVSWYQQALGQGPQFIFQYYEEEERQRGNFPDRFSGHQFPNYSSELNVNALLLGDSALYLCASSLRGLSDEKLFFGSGTQLSVL.

This clone has just one count. CDR3 protein: CASSSNAGENEKLFF. The CDR3 DNA sequence: TGTGCCAGCAGCTCAAACGCGGGGGAGAATGAAAAACTGTTTTTT. This chain uses TRBV5-6 with TRBJ1-4, with TRBD1 as a possible D gene (5 bases). CDR3 length equals 15 residues. Germline values: CDR1 SGHDT, CDR2 YYEEEE. Trimming took off 3 bases at V and 5 bases at J, with 14 bases between the two ends.

V usage is TRBV5-1 and J usage is TRBJ1-4; D unresolved. CDR3 size: 13 residues. The V end lost 1 base, the J end lost 8 bases, and 9 bases lay between the germline ends. Germline CDR1 reads SGHRS; CDR2 reads YFSETQ. The CDR3: CASSLTGREKLFF. In DNA, the CDR3 is TGCGCCAGCAGCTTGACGGGGAGAGAAAAACTGTTTTTT.

V usage is TRBV7-2 and J usage is TRBJ1-3; D unclear. This CDR3 is 17 amino acids long. CDR1 and CDR2 (germline): SGHTA, FQGNSA. V lost 5 bases and J 0 bases, leaving 17 bases between the germline ends. CDR3 in amino acids: CASSLSAGGNSGNTIYF. CDR3 bases: TGTGCCAGCAGCCTTTCCGCGGGAGGTAACTCTGGAAACACCATATATTTT.

This sequence joins TRBV7-2 and TRBJ2-7, with 9 bases identical to TRBD1. The CDR3 sequence is 15 residues long. The germline V gene has CDR1 SGHTA and CDR2 FQGNSA. The V gene end was trimmed by 1 base and the J gene end by 0 bases; junction bases not matched to a gene: 1. CDR3 amino acids: CASSLGTGVSYEQYF. The CDR3 DNA reads TGTGCCAGCAGCTTAGGGACAGGGGTCTCCTACGAGCAGTACTTC.